This T cell receptor (beta chain) was captured by sequencing in a study of beta chain features in type 1 diabetes. Study summary: Age and gender were similar between patients and healthy donors, as were cell yields. Sorted cells examined across all samples numbered roughly 100 million. Study results and limitations: The cDNA sequencing approach could over-represent high-TCR-expressing cells. In these data, an HLA type influence on TCRB rearrangement remained unresolved.

With 5 bases clipped from V and 1 base from J, the junction kept 8 bases outside the gene matches. The germline V gene encodes CDR1 SEHNR and CDR2 FQNEAQ (reference sequence). There are 15 residues in the CDR3. This clone turned up a few times. No antigen is known for it. cDNA synthesis used the whole RNA isolate, giving expressed TCRB sequences. Clones were read by immunoSEQ multiplex PCR, and TCRdb kept only the in-frame ones, dropping some. This table holds more than 150,000 clones, roughly an eighth found once. The source material was central memory CD4+ T cells from blood. This receptor was identified in a woman younger than 35 in good health. The V gene is TRBV7-9, the J gene TRBJ2-7; 7 bases are shared with TRBD1. For the CDR3, the DNA is TGTGCCAGCAGCCAAACAGGGGCCGCATCCTACGAGCAGTACTTC. Its translation: CASSQTGAASYEQYF.